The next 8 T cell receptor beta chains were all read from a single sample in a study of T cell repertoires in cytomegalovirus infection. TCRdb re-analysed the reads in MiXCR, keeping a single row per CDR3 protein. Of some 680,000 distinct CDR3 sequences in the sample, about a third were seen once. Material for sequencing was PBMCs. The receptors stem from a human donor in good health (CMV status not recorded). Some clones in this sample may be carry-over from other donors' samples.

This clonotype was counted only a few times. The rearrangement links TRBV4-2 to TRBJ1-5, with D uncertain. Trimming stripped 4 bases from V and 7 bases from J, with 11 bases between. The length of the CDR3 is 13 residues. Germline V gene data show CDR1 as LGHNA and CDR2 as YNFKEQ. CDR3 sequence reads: CASSPAWNQPQHF. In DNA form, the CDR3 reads TGTGCCAGCAGCCCGGCCTGGAACCAGCCCCAGCATTTT.

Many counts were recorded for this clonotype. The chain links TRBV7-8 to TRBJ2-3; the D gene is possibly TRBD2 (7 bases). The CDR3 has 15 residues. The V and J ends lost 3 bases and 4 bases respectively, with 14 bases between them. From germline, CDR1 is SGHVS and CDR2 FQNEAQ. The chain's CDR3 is CASSFDSGGPDTQYF. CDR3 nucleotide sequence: TGTGCCAGCAGCTTTGATTCGGGGGGCCCAGATACGCAGTATTTT.

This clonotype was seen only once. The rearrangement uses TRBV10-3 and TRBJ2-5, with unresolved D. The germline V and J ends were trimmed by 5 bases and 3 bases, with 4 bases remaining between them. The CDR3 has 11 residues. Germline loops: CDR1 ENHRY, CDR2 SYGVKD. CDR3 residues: CAISSEETQYF. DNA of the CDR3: TGTGCCATCAGTTCGGAAGAGACCCAGTACTTC.

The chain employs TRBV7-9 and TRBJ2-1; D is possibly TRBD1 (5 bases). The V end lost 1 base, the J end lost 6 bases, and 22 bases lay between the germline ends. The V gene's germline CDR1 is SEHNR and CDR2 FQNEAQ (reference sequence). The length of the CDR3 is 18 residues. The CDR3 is CASSLGLRPSKGFNEQFF. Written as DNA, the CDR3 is TGTGCCAGCAGCTTAGGGCTCAGACCTAGTAAGGGGTTCAATGAGCAGTTCTTC.

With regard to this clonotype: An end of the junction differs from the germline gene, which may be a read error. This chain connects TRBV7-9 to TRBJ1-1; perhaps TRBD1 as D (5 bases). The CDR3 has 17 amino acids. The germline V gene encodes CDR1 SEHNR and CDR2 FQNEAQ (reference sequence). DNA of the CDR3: TGTGCCAGCAGCTTAGTGGGGCTAGCAGCCTTCGGAGCTGATGCTTTCTTT. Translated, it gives CASSLVGLAAFGADAFF.

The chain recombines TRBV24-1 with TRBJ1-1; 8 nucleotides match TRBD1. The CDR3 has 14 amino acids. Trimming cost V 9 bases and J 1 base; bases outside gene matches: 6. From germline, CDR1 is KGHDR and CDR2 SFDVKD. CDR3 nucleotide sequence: TGTGCCACCCGTGGGACAGGCCGGAACACTGAAGCTTTCTTT. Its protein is CATRGTGRNTEAFF.

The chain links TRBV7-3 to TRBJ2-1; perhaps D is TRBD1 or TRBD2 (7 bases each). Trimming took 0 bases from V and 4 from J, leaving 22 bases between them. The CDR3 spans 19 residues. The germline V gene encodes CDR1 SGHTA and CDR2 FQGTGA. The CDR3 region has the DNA TGTGCCAGCAGCTTAACGGGGAGGGGGCCCGATTTAAAATACAATGAGCAGTTCTTC. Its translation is CASSLTGRGPDLKYNEQFF.

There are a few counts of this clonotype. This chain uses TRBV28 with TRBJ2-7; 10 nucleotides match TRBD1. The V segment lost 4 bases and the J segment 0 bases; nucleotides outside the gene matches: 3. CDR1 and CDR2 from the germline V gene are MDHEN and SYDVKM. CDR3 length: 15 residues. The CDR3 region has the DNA TGTGCCAGCAGTTCGACAGGGGGCTTCTCCTACGAGCAGTACTTC. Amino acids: CASSSTGGFSYEQYF.